This T cell receptor beta chain was recorded in a study of PD-1 blockade in classical Hodgkin lymphoma. Whole-study findings and limits: Those achieving complete response showed baseline diversity like newly diagnosed patients.

This table comes from immunoSEQ multiplex PCR, and its TCRdb copy is limited to in-frame clones, with some not included. The sample shows roughly 100,000 clones, about 92% of them seen only once. Per germline, CDR1 SGHRS and CDR2 YFSETQ. V lost 4 bases to trimming and J lost 4 bases, with 17 bases between them. This CDR3 comprises 16 residues. A note on this clone: No antigen is known for it.

Time point of the sample: cycle 4 day 1 (C4D1), after less than seven weeks of nivolumab. Every one of the patients relapsed after autologous stem cell transplantation (brentuximab vedotin exposure was variable). The rearrangement uses TRBV5-1 and TRBJ2-2, with D possibly being TRBD1 or TRBD2 (7 bases each). The source was peripheral blood mononuclear cells (PBMCs), collected before the fourth cycle of nivolumab. The sequence derives from a human donor with classical Hodgkin lymphoma. The CDR3 loop is CASSKTGRGVTGELFF. The CDR3 DNA sequence: TGCGCCAGCAGCAAGACAGGGAGGGGAGTCACCGGGGAGCTGTTTTTT.